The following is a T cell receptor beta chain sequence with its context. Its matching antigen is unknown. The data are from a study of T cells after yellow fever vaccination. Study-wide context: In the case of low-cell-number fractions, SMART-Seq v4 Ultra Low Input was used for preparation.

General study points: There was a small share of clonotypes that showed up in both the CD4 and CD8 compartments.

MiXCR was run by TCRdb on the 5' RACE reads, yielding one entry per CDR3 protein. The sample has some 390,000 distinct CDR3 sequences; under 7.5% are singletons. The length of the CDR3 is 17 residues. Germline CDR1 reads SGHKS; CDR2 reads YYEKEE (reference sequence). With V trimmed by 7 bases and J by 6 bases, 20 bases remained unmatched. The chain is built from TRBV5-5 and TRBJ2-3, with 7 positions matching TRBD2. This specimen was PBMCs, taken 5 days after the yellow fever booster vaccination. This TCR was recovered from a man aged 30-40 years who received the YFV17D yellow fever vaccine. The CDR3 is CASATGPRAGARDTQYF. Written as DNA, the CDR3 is TGTGCCAGCGCAACGGGGCCCAGGGCGGGAGCTCGTGATACGCAGTATTTT.